Reported below is one T cell receptor beta chain. This sample is drawn from a study of blood T cell repertoires in COVID-19. The assay was immunoSEQ multiplex PCR, and TCRdb's table has in-frame clones only and misses some. The sample lists about 160,000 clones, about nine tenths occurring once. This clonotype was sampled from a woman aged 60 to 75 who had recovered from COVID-19. Sequenced: peripheral blood.

In nucleotides, the CDR3 is TGTGCCAGCAGCGAGGGGGCGCAAGGAAACACCATATATTTT. Translated: CASSEGAQGNTIYF. The chain links TRBV2 to TRBJ1-3; 7 nucleotides align to TRBD1. Germline values: CDR1 SNHLY, CDR2 FYNNEI. This CDR3 has 14 amino acids. With V trimmed by 6 bases and J by 4 bases, 6 bases remained unmatched.